A selection of T cell receptor beta chains follows, all from one sample in a study of blood T cell repertoires in COVID-19. Some clones are missing from TCRdb's copy, which holds only in-frame ones; the method was immunoSEQ multiplex PCR. The sample consists of 95,000 to 110,000 clones, about 89% of them appearing once. Sequencing was carried out using peripheral blood. The receptor set was obtained from a woman in her twenties or thirties with acute or convalescent COVID-19. The CDR3 runs from the conserved cysteine through the conserved F or W. D genes are given only for firm matches. Some rows mark clone size as missing; the rest say once, few, many or name a class of expanded clone.

TRBV10-3	NA	NA	TRBJ1-2	CAISDEGVGYTF	TGTGCCATCAGTGACGAAGGGGTGGGCTACACCTTC
TRBV6-5	NA	NA	TRBJ1-6	CASSLSAGSPLHF	TGTGCCAGCAGTTTATCCGCCGGGTCACCCCTCCACTTT
TRBV28	NA	NA	TRBJ1-2	CASRSTDNYGYTF	TGTGCCAGCAGGTCTACAGATAACTATGGCTACACCTTC
TRBV5-6	few	TRBD1	TRBJ1-2	CASSLGQAPNYGYTF	TGTGCCAGCAGCTTAGGACAGGCCCCTAACTATGGCTACACCTTC
TRBV19	NA	NA	TRBJ2-3	CASSPIPPGYADTQYF	TGTGCCAGTAGTCCCATCCCCCCAGGGTATGCAGATACGCAGTATTTT
TRBV19	NA	NA	TRBJ2-1	CASSLSGFTYNEQFF	TGTGCCAGTAGTTTGTCGGGATTTACCTACAATGAGCAGTTCTTC
TRBV4-1	NA	TRBD2	TRBJ2-2	CASSQVGGLAAGELFF	TGCGCCAGCAGCCAAGTGGGGGGACTAGCAGCCGGGGAGCTGTTTTTT
TRBV6-1	NA	NA	TRBJ2-3	CASFSGISSTDTQYF	TGTGCCAGCTTCTCGGGGATCTCTAGCACAGATACGCAGTATTTT
TRBV21-1	NA	NA	TRBJ2-7	CASSRHEQYF	TGTGCCAGCAGCCGTCACGAGCAGTACTTC
TRBV19	NA	NA	TRBJ2-7	CASSISRSWRGGSYEQYF	TGTGCCAGTAGTATAAGTAGATCTTGGCGGGGTGGCTCCTACGAGCAGTACTTC
TRBV6-2/TRBV6-3	NA	TRBD2	TRBJ2-1	CASSLRPSGIGTYNEQFF	TGTGCCAGCAGCTTACGTCCTAGCGGGATCGGGACCTACAATGAGCAGTTCTTC
TRBV13	NA	NA	TRBJ2-1	CASSHNLYVGASYNEQFF	TGTGCCAGCAGCCACAACTTATACGTGGGGGCGTCCTACAATGAGCAGTTCTTC
TRBV27	NA	NA	TRBJ2-2	CATQLVATGELFF	TGTGCCACCCAGTTGGTGGCCACCGGGGAGCTGTTTTTT
TRBV12-3/TRBV12-4	NA	NA	TRBJ2-7	CASKNIGEQYF	TGTGCCAGCAAGAACATTGGCGAGCAGTACTTC
TRBV11-2	NA	TRBD1	TRBJ1-1	CASSLDLVAGGLTTEAFF	TGTGCCAGCAGCTTAGATCTGGTGGCAGGGGGGTTGACCACTGAAGCTTTCTTT
TRBV11-3	NA	NA	TRBJ2-3	CASSLGSDTQYF	TGTGCCAGCAGCTTAGGGAGTGATACGCAGTATTTT
TRBV27	NA	TRBD2	TRBJ2-1	CASSPDSGTSGTEQFF	TGTGCCAGCAGTCCAGACTCCGGGACTAGCGGGACTGAGCAGTTCTTC
TRBV7-8	few	NA	TRBJ1-5	CASSLSSGNQPQHF	TGTGCCAGCAGCTTGAGTTCGGGAAATCAGCCCCAGCATTTT
TRBV10-3	NA	NA	TRBJ2-1	CAISESTGGSSYNEQFF	TGTGCCATCAGTGAGTCAACTGGGGGGTCCTCCTACAATGAGCAGTTCTTC
TRBV12-3/TRBV12-4	NA	NA	TRBJ1-1	CASSHRTAEAFF	TGTGCCAGCAGTCACAGGACAGCTGAAGCTTTCTTT
TRBV5-5	NA	NA	TRBJ1-1	CASSYLGGSSTEAFF	TGTGCCAGCAGCTATCTTGGGGGCTCTTCCACTGAAGCTTTCTTT
TRBV6-2/TRBV6-3	NA	NA	TRBJ2-2	CASSYDEVATGELFF	TGTGCCAGCAGTTACGACGAGGTAGCGACCGGGGAGCTGTTTTTT